Listed below are T cell receptor beta chains from one sample, sequenced in a study of blood T cell repertoires in COVID-19. Assay used: immunoSEQ multiplex PCR; TCRdb lists only in-frame clones, some missing. The repertoire holds around 200,000 clones, with almost 90% as singletons. The sample comprised peripheral blood. Source of these receptors: a man aged 45-65 years with acute or convalescent COVID-19. Each CDR3 is given with its conserved first and last residue. The order of the fields is D gene, V gene, clone size, J gene, CDR3 protein, CDR3 DNA. D genes are given only for firm matches. Size is stated for part of the rows, as once, few or many counts, or as a class when the clone is expanded.

D: TRBD2
V: TRBV7-6
size: once
J: TRBJ2-7
CDR3: CASSPGSAGGRTRYEQYF
DNA: TGTGCCAGCAGCCCTGGTTCTGCGGGAGGGCGTACCCGCTACGAGCAGTACTTC

D: -
V: TRBV30
size: -
J: TRBJ1-1
CDR3: CAWIPPESTEAFF
DNA: TGTGCCTGGATTCCCCCCGAGAGCACTGAAGCTTTCTTT

D: -
V: TRBV11-3
size: few
J: TRBJ1-5
CDR3: CASSPLNQPQHF
DNA: TGTGCCAGCAGCCCACTTAATCAGCCCCAGCATTTT

D: TRBD1
V: TRBV6-1
size: -
J: TRBJ2-3
CDR3: CASSAGTGVFADTQYF
DNA: TGTGCCAGCAGTGCGGGGACAGGGGTTTTTGCAGATACGCAGTATTTT

D: -
V: TRBV28
size: -
J: TRBJ2-7
CDR3: CASSSPTGPGYEQYF
DNA: TGTGCCAGCAGTTCACCCACGGGCCCGGGGTACGAGCAGTACTTC

D: -
V: TRBV6-1
size: -
J: TRBJ1-3
CDR3: CASSEYYTIYF
DNA: TGTGCCAGCAGTGAATATTACACCATATATTTT

D: TRBD1
V: TRBV7-9
size: -
J: TRBJ1-2
CDR3: CASSSTGFGGYTF
DNA: TGTGCCAGCAGCTCGACAGGGTTTGGAGGCTACACCTTC

D: TRBD1
V: TRBV7-9
size: -
J: TRBJ1-2
CDR3: CASSLGDRLPTNYGYTF
DNA: TGTGCCAGCAGCTTAGGGGACAGACTACCTACTAACTATGGCTACACCTTC

D: TRBD1
V: TRBV19
size: -
J: TRBJ1-5
CDR3: CASSIMDRGGNQPQHF
DNA: TGTGCCAGTAGTATCATGGACAGGGGTGGAAATCAGCCCCAGCATTTT

D: TRBD1
V: TRBV5-4
size: -
J: TRBJ2-1
CDR3: CASGSGTGTYNEQFF
DNA: TGTGCCAGCGGATCCGGGACAGGGACCTACAATGAGCAGTTCTTC

D: -
V: TRBV2
size: -
J: TRBJ1-1
CDR3: CASSEDRNTEAFF
DNA: TGTGCCAGCAGTGAGGACAGAAACACTGAAGCTTTCTTT

D: TRBD1
V: TRBV4-2
size: -
J: TRBJ2-3
CDR3: CASSRQRPGQGGTDTQYF
DNA: TGTGCCAGCAGCCGACAAAGACCCGGACAGGGGGGAACAGATACGCAGTATTTT

D: TRBD2
V: TRBV4-1
size: -
J: TRBJ2-3
CDR3: CASSHPGLAGRPRGTDTQYF
DNA: TGCGCCAGCAGCCATCCAGGACTAGCGGGCCGACCAAGGGGCACAGATACGCAGTATTTT

D: -
V: TRBV3-1/TRBV3-2
size: -
J: TRBJ1-2
CDR3: CASSLRQSPNYGYTF
DNA: TGTGCCAGCAGCCTCAGACAGAGTCCAAACTATGGCTACACCTTC

D: -
V: TRBV6-4
size: -
J: TRBJ1-5
CDR3: CASSESGTPFGQPQHF
DNA: TGTGCCAGCAGTGAGTCCGGGACACCCTTCGGGCAGCCCCAGCATTTT

D: TRBD1
V: TRBV7-9
size: -
J: TRBJ1-2
CDR3: CASIPTTGTYGYTF
DNA: TGTGCCAGCATTCCGACGACAGGGACCTATGGCTACACCTTC

D: -
V: TRBV24-1
size: -
J: TRBJ2-3
CDR3: CATSGYSRRDTQYF
DNA: TGTGCCACCAGTGGCTACTCCCGCAGGGATACGCAGTATTTT

D: -
V: TRBV5-1
size: -
J: TRBJ2-2
CDR3: CASSLGRTNTGELFF
DNA: TGCGCCAGCAGCTTGGGCAGGACGAACACCGGGGAGCTGTTTTTT

D: TRBD2
V: TRBV10-3
size: -
J: TRBJ2-1
CDR3: CAITASGTYSYNEQFF
DNA: TGTGCCATCACAGCTAGCGGGACCTACTCCTACAATGAGCAGTTCTTC

D: TRBD1
V: TRBV27
size: -
J: TRBJ1-1
CDR3: CASSIRQGTFLNTEAFF
DNA: TGTGCCAGCAGTATAAGACAGGGAACATTCTTGAACACTGAAGCTTTCTTT

D: -
V: TRBV19
size: -
J: TRBJ2-2
CDR3: CASSDHPGKGPGELFF
DNA: TGTGCCAGTAGCGACCACCCCGGGAAAGGGCCCGGGGAGCTGTTTTTT

D: TRBD1
V: TRBV7-9
size: -
J: TRBJ1-4
CDR3: CASSWGTGSPFGEKLFF
DNA: TGTGCCAGCAGCTGGGGGACAGGCTCTCCCTTCGGGGAAAAACTGTTTTTT

D: -
V: TRBV4-2
size: -
J: TRBJ2-1
CDR3: CASSQGIANIVRNEQFF
DNA: TGTGCCAGCAGCCAAGGTATAGCGAATATCGTTAGAAATGAGCAGTTCTTC

D: TRBD1
V: TRBV7-8
size: -
J: TRBJ2-6
CDR3: CASSPRTQGASGANVLTF
DNA: TGTGCCAGCAGCCCCCGGACACAGGGGGCAAGTGGGGCCAACGTCCTGACTTTC

D: TRBD1
V: TRBV5-1
size: once
J: TRBJ1-4
CDR3: CASSPGQGLGATNEKLFF
DNA: TGCGCCAGCAGCCCGGGACAGGGCTTGGGTGCAACTAATGAAAAACTGTTTTTT

D: -
V: TRBV6-6
size: -
J: TRBJ1-6
CDR3: CASRPRDNSPLHF
DNA: TGTGCCAGCAGGCCGAGGGATAATTCACCCCTCCACTTT

D: -
V: TRBV19
size: -
J: TRBJ1-5
CDR3: CASSITGIGNQPQHF
DNA: TGTGCCAGTAGTATAACAGGGATCGGCAATCAGCCCCAGCATTTT

D: TRBD2
V: TRBV11-2
size: -
J: TRBJ2-3
CDR3: CAILLRIAGGSDTQYF
DNA: TGTGCCATCCTCCTACGAATAGCGGGGGGCTCAGATACGCAGTATTTT

D: TRBD2
V: TRBV9
size: once
J: TRBJ2-5
CDR3: CASSAGLGTYQETQYF
DNA: TGTGCCAGCAGCGCCGGACTAGGGACGTACCAAGAGACCCAGTACTTC

D: -
V: TRBV23-1
size: -
J: TRBJ2-4
CDR3: CASSQWGQNIQYF
DNA: TGCGCCAGCAGTCAATGGGGGCAAAACATTCAGTACTTC

D: -
V: TRBV5-5
size: -
J: TRBJ1-4
CDR3: CASSLNRDTNEKLFF
DNA: TGTGCCAGCAGCTTGAACCGGGATACAAATGAAAAACTGTTTTTT

D: TRBD2
V: TRBV24-1
size: -
J: TRBJ2-7
CDR3: CATSDSGLAGGRYEQYF
DNA: TGTGCCACCAGTGATTCGGGACTAGCGGGAGGGAGGTACGAGCAGTACTTC

D: TRBD1
V: TRBV7-8
size: -
J: TRBJ1-2
CDR3: CASSVWTGHPDGYTF
DNA: TGTGCCAGCAGCGTATGGACAGGACATCCGGATGGCTACACCTTC

D: -
V: TRBV10-3
size: -
J: TRBJ2-2
CDR3: CAIRGTVRTGELFF
DNA: TGTGCCATCAGGGGCACAGTACGGACCGGGGAGCTGTTTTTT

D: -
V: TRBV3-1/TRBV3-2
size: -
J: TRBJ1-5
CDR3: CASSVHGAAYLHNQPQHF
DNA: TGTGCCAGCAGTGTTCATGGGGCAGCCTACTTACACAATCAGCCCCAGCATTTT

D: -
V: TRBV2
size: many
J: TRBJ1-5
CDR3: CASSEGQGSQPQHF
DNA: TGTGCCAGCAGTGAAGGGCAGGGAAGTCAGCCCCAGCATTTT

D: -
V: TRBV5-4
size: once
J: TRBJ1-6
CDR3: CASSLLQENNSPLHF
DNA: TGTGCCAGCAGCCTCCTACAGGAGAATAATTCACCCCTCCACTTT

D: TRBD2
V: TRBV7-3
size: -
J: TRBJ2-1
CDR3: CASSLTSGNNNEQFF
DNA: TGTGCCAGCAGCTTAACTAGCGGGAACAACAATGAGCAGTTCTTC

D: TRBD1
V: TRBV5-5
size: -
J: TRBJ1-2
CDR3: CASSLGTGGILDGYTF
DNA: TGTGCCAGCAGCTTGGGGACAGGGGGGATTTTGGATGGCTACACCTTC

D: TRBD2
V: TRBV28
size: -
J: TRBJ2-7
CDR3: CASPPNRGTKISPGYEQYF
DNA: TGTGCCAGCCCTCCAAACCGGGGGACTAAGATAAGTCCTGGCTACGAGCAGTACTTC

D: TRBD1
V: TRBV10-3
size: -
J: TRBJ2-7
CDR3: CAISESWQGAREQYF
DNA: TGTGCCATCAGTGAGTCGTGGCAGGGGGCGCGTGAGCAGTACTTC

D: -
V: TRBV27
size: -
J: TRBJ2-3
CDR3: CASSFFRGADTQYF
DNA: TGTGCCAGCAGTTTCTTCAGGGGGGCAGATACGCAGTATTTT

D: TRBD2
V: TRBV7-9
size: once
J: TRBJ2-1
CDR3: CASSLVAGGGNEQFF
DNA: TGTGCCAGCAGCTTAGTAGCGGGAGGAGGGAATGAGCAGTTCTTC

D: TRBD1
V: TRBV3-1/TRBV3-2
size: -
J: TRBJ2-4
CDR3: CASSQLGQGKNIQYF
DNA: TGTGCCAGCAGCCAACTCGGACAGGGCAAAAACATTCAGTACTTC

D: TRBD2
V: TRBV7-9
size: -
J: TRBJ2-5
CDR3: CASSLTSEETQYF
DNA: TGTGCCAGCAGCTTAACTAGCGAAGAGACCCAGTACTTC

D: -
V: TRBV2
size: -
J: TRBJ1-4
CDR3: CASRRETTNEKLFF
DNA: TGTGCCAGCAGGCGAGAGACAACTAATGAAAAACTGTTTTTT

D: TRBD2
V: TRBV6-5
size: -
J: TRBJ2-2
CDR3: CATGGLADTGELFF
DNA: TGTGCCACGGGCGGGCTAGCGGACACCGGGGAGCTGTTTTTT

D: TRBD1
V: TRBV29-1
size: few
J: TRBJ1-6
CDR3: CSVRWDSSYNSPLHF
DNA: TGCAGCGTTCGCTGGGACAGCTCCTATAATTCACCCCTCCACTTT

D: TRBD1
V: TRBV11-2
size: -
J: TRBJ2-2
CDR3: CASSRQGLNTGELFF
DNA: TGTGCCAGCAGTCGACAGGGGCTGAACACCGGGGAGCTGTTTTTT

D: TRBD1
V: TRBV2
size: -
J: TRBJ1-5
CDR3: CASSRRQGSQPQHF
DNA: TGTGCCAGCAGCCGAAGACAGGGAAGCCAGCCCCAGCATTTT

D: -
V: TRBV28
size: -
J: TRBJ2-6
CDR3: CASSQGGGLLGANVLTF
DNA: TGTGCCAGCTCTCAGGGGGGTGGGCTATTGGGGGCCAACGTCCTGACTTTC

D: -
V: TRBV27
size: -
J: TRBJ2-2
CDR3: CASSSALDRDTGELFF
DNA: TGTGCCAGCAGTTCGGCCTTGGACAGAGACACCGGGGAGCTGTTTTTT

D: TRBD1
V: TRBV6-2/TRBV6-3
size: -
J: TRBJ2-1
CDR3: CASTPGGVYNEQFF
DNA: TGTGCCAGCACCCCAGGGGGCGTCTACAATGAGCAGTTCTTC

D: TRBD1
V: TRBV27
size: once
J: TRBJ1-2
CDR3: CASSLSRDSYYGYTF
DNA: TGTGCCAGCAGTTTATCAAGGGACAGCTACTATGGCTACACCTTC